The sample holds many counts of the clone carrying this TCR beta chain. What it binds is not known. TCRdb redid the calling of the multiplex PCR reads with MiXCR, one entry per CDR3 protein. The data show some 140,000 distinct CDR3 sequences, 21% seen once. CDR1 is SGHNT, CDR2 YENEEA, per germline. This CDR3 spans 16 amino acids. V was clipped by 8 bases and J by 4 bases; unmatched bases: 16. Samples came from axillary lymph nodes draining the breast cancer. This specimen belongs to a study of breast tumors, draining lymph nodes, adjacent tissues. Study-wide findings and caveats: Data only fit, rather than demonstrated, lymph node origin of most tumor T cells. Findings are consistent with lymph node origin and intratumoral expansion of most tumor T cells. Compared with basal-like, luminal-like tumors shared significantly more repertoire with nontumor tissue. Tumor TCR diversity was below lymph nodes but above nontumor tissue.

This sequence was found in a female donor with breast cancer. Some clones in this sample may be carry-over from other donors' samples. Material: axillary lymph node tissue. The V and J genes are TRBV11-3 and TRBJ1-2, with 7 bases identical to TRBD1. In DNA, the CDR3 is TGTGCCAGCGCCACCCCCCTAAGGACAGGCGTCTATGGCTACACCTTC. Protein sequence: CASATPLRTGVYGYTF.